This TCR beta chain was identified during a study of T cell changes during pregnancy in multiple sclerosis. The data were produced by immunoSEQ multiplex PCR, yet TCRdb's version contains in-frame clones alone and is incomplete. The data hold tens of thousands of clones, with approximately 90% observed a single time. This CDR3 contains 16 residues. The V gene's germline CDR1 is SEHNR and CDR2 FQNEAQ (reference sequence). Trimming took 5 bases from V and 0 from J, leaving 15 bases between them. The V and J genes are TRBV7-9 and TRBJ2-3; a weak D match, TRBD2 (6 bases). The source of this sequence is a female donor with multiple sclerosis, enrolled in a pregnancy study. Here the sequenced sample was CD4+ T cells from peripheral blood mononuclear cells, taken in the third trimester of pregnancy. CDR3 sequence reads: CASSPPGTQSTDTQYF. The CDR3 nucleotides are TGTGCCAGCAGCCCACCGGGGACTCAGAGCACAGATACGCAGTATTTT.